The clone carrying this T cell receptor (beta chain) was detected only a few times. Its target is not known. This CDR3 is built from 13 residues. V was clipped by 8 bases and J by 6 bases, with 11 bases between them. Germline CDR1 reads SNHLY; CDR2 reads FYNNEI. As to time point: pre-sensitization, week 0. Treatment specified: therapeutic diphenylcyclopropenone sensitization with weekly scalp DPC. The library gave individual cDNA molecules unique molecular identifiers. Original processing methods: Sample-level TCR yields exhibited a median of approximately 88,000, with a range of roughly 23,224 to 750,000. TCRdb re-called the RACE reads through MiXCR, storing one row per CDR3 protein. TCRdb, not the authors, supplied the V and J calls. The sample has roughly 110,000 distinct CDR3 sequences; around 10% are singletons. This entry comes from a study of human T cells and chemical hapten exposure. Regarding the study as a whole: Relative to controls, expanded TCRs formed significantly more large CDR3 similarity clusters.

The receptor comes from a woman aged 45-65 years with alopecia areata. Some clones in this sample may be carry-over from other donors' samples. This chain uses TRBV2 with TRBJ1-6; no clear D gene. Source: whole blood, taken in connection with sensitization to the hapten diphenylcyclopropenone (DPC). DNA for the CDR3: TGTGCCAGCGGCGCGGAGCGTAATTCACCCCTCCACTTT. Translated: CASGAERNSPLHF.